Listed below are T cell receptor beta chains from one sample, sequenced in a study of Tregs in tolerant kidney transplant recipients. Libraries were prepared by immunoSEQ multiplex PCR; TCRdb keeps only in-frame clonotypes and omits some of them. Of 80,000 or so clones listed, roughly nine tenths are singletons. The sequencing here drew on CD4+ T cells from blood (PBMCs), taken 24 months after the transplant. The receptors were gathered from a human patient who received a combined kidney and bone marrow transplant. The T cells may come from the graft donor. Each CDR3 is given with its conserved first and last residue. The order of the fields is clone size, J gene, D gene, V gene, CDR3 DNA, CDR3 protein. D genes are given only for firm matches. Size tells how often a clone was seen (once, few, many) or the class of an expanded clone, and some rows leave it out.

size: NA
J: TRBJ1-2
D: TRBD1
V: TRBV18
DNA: TGTGCCAGCTCACCTGGCACAGGGGATTATGGCTATGGCTACACCTTC
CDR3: CASSPGTGDYGYGYTF

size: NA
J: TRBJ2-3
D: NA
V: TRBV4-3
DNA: TGCGCCAGCAGCCAAGATGGTGGGGGCCTGCGGGGGGATACGCAGTATTTT
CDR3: CASSQDGGGLRGDTQYF

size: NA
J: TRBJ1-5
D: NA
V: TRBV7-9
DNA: TGTGCCAGCAGCTTAGGAGATCAGCCCCAGCATTTT
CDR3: CASSLGDQPQHF

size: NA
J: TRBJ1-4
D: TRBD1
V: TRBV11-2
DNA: TGTGCCAGCAGCTTTACGGACAGGCGGCAAAAACTGTTTTTT
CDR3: CASSFTDRRQKLFF

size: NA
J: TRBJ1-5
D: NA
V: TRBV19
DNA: TGTGCCAGTAGTAAGCTAAATCAGCCCCAGCATTTT
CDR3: CASSKLNQPQHF

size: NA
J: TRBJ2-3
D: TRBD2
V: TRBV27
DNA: TGTGCCAGCAGTAAAGCGGGGCATACGCAGTATTTT
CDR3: CASSKAGHTQYF

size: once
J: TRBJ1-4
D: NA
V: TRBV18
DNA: TGTGCCAGCTCGCCCCGGGTCCCTCATACTAATGAAAAACTGTTTTTT
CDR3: CASSPRVPHTNEKLFF

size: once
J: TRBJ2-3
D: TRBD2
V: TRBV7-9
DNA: TGTGCCAGCAGTAAGAACCGCGGGGGGGCCTCTCCAGATACGCAGTATTTT
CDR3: CASSKNRGGASPDTQYF

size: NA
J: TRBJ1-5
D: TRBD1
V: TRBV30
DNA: TGTGCCTGGAGCGGGACAGGCAATCAGCCCCAGCATTTT
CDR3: CAWSGTGNQPQHF

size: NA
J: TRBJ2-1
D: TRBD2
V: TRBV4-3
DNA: TGCGCCAGCAGCCATTATACTAGCGGGCCAAACAATGAGCAGTTCTTC
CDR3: CASSHYTSGPNNEQFF

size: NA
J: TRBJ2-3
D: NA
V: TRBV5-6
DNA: TGTGCCAGCAGCTTCGGGGTAGACAGGTATACGCAGTATTTT
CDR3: CASSFGVDRYTQYF

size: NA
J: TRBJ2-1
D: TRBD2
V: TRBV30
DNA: TGTGCCTGGAGTGGGAGCCGGGGGACTAGCGGGATAAATGAGCAGTTCTTC
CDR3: CAWSGSRGTSGINEQFF

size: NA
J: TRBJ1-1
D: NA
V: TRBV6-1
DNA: TGTGCCAGCAGCTATACAGGGAACACTGAAGCTTTCTTT
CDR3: CASSYTGNTEAFF

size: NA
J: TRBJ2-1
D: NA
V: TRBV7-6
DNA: TGTGCCAGCAGCTATTCAGTCTCCTACAATGAGCAGTTCTTC
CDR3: CASSYSVSYNEQFF

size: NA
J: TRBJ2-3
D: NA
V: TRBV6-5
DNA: TGTGCCAGCGGGGCGGCTTCGAGCACAGATACGCAGTATTTT
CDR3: CASGAASSTDTQYF

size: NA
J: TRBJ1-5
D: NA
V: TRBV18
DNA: TGTGCCAGCTCCCCCATCGGCGGGGTCAGTCAGCCCCAGCATTTT
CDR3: CASSPIGGVSQPQHF

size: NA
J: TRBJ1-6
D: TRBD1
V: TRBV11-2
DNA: TGTGCCAGCAGCGAGCGACCGGGACAGCCCCTCCACTTT
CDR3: CASSERPGQPLHF

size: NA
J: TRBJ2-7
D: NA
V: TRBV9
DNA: TGTGCCAGCAGCGTAGAGGGGCTTCCCACCTACGACGAGCAGTACTTC
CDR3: CASSVEGLPTYDEQYF

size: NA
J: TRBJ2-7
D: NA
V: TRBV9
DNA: TGTGCCAGCAGCGTTTCCGAATCCAGCTCCTACGAGCAGTACTTC
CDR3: CASSVSESSSYEQYF

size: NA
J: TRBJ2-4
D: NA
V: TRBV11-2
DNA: TGTGCCAGCAGCTTAGGGGGTCCGGTCGGGGACTTC
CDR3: CASSLGGPVGDF

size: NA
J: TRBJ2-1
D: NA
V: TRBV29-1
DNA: TGCAGCGTTGATATTTCTGTTACAGGGAATTGGAATGAGCAGTTCTTC
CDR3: CSVDISVTGNWNEQFF

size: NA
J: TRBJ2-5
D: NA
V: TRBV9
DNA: TGTGCCAGCAGCGTCGTGAGGGGGGGTCAAGAGACCCAGTACTTC
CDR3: CASSVVRGGQETQYF

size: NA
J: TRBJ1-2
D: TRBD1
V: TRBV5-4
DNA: TGTGCCAGCAGCCCCCGGGACAGGCTGACTTACTATGGCTACACCTTC
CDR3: CASSPRDRLTYYGYTF

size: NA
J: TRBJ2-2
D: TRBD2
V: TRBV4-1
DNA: TGCGCCAGCAGCCAAGTGTGGCGGGGGGGCCCTTGGGAGCTGTTTTTT
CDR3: CASSQVWRGGPWELFF

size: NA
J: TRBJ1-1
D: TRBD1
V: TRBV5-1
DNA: TGCGCCAGCAGCGTGAACGGACAGGGGGCTGGGACTGAAGCTTTCTTT
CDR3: CASSVNGQGAGTEAFF

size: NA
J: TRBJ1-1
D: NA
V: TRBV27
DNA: TGTGCCAGCAGTCGTCGCGGAGGGGTTAACACTGAAGCTTTCTTT
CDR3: CASSRRGGVNTEAFF

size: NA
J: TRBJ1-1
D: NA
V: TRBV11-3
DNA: TGTGCCAGCAGCCCCCGGTGGGGGGCTGAAGCTTTCTTT
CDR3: CASSPRWGAEAFF

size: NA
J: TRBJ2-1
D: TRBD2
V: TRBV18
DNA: TGTGCCAGCTCAGTAGCGGGGGATTCCTACAATGAGCAGTTCTTC
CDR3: CASSVAGDSYNEQFF

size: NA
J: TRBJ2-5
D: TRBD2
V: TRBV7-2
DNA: TGTGCCAGCAGCTTAGGTGGCGGGGGTCCGCAAGAGACCCAGTACTTC
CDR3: CASSLGGGGPQETQYF

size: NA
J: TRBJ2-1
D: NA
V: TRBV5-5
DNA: TGTGCCAGCAGCCCTGAACGGGGACTGCCCAATGAGCAGTTCTTC
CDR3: CASSPERGLPNEQFF

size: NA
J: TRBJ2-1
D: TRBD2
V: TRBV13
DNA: TGTGCCAGCAGCTCGGCCGGGCCCACTCTAGCGGGAGACTATGAGCAGTTCTTC
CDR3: CASSSAGPTLAGDYEQFF

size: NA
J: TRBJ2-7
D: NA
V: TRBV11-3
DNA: TGTGCCAGCAACGGAAGTCCGGGATCCTACGAGCAGTACTTC
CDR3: CASNGSPGSYEQYF

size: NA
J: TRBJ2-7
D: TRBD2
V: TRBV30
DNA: TGTGCCTGGAGTAGACTAGCGGGAGTCGGGGGCGTCTACGAGCAGTACTTC
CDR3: CAWSRLAGVGGVYEQYF

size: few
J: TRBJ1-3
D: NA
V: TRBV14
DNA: TGTGCCAGCAGCCTCCGTCCCCTCTTTTCTGGAAACACCATATATTTT
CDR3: CASSLRPLFSGNTIYF

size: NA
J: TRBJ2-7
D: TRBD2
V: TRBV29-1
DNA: TGCAGCGCGACCGGGACTAGCGGGAGTTACGAGCAGTACTTC
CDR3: CSATGTSGSYEQYF

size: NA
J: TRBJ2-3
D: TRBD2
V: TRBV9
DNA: TGTGCCAGCAGCGTAGTGAGGCGGGGGGGCCAAGATACGCAGTATTTT
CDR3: CASSVVRRGGQDTQYF

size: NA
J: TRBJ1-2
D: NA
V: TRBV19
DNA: TGTGCCAGTAGTACTACACAGGGTGGCTATGGCTACACCTTC
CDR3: CASSTTQGGYGYTF

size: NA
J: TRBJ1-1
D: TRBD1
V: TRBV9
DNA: TGTGCCAGCAGCGTAGATGGACAGGGGAACACTGAAGCTTTCTTT
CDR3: CASSVDGQGNTEAFF

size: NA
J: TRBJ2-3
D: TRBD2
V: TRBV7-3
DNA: TGTGCCAGCAGCTCGCCGGGACTACCCACAGATACGCAGTATTTT
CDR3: CASSSPGLPTDTQYF

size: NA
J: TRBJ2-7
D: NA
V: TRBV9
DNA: TGTGCCAGCAGCGTAGGGGGAGAGGAGCAGTACTTC
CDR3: CASSVGGEEQYF

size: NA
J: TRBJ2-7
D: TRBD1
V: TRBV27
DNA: TGTGCCAGCAGTCGGACAGGGTTCTCCTACGAGCAGTACTTC
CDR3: CASSRTGFSYEQYF

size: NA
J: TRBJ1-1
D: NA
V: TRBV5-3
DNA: TGTGCCAGAAGCCCGGGGAACAGGGTTCGCGTCACTGAAGCTTTCTTT
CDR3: CARSPGNRVRVTEAFF

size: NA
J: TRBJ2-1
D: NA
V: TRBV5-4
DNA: TGTGCCAGCAGCGGAGGCAATCCGGGAGCTCCGAATGAGCAGTTCTTC
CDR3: CASSGGNPGAPNEQFF

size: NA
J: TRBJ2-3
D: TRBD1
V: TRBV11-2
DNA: TGTGCCAGCAGCTCGACAGGGGGGGAGGATACGCAGTATTTT
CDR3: CASSSTGGEDTQYF

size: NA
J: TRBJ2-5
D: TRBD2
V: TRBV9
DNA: TGTGCCAGCAGCGCCGGGCCGGGACTAGAGTTCGGAGAGACCCAGTACTTC
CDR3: CASSAGPGLEFGETQYF

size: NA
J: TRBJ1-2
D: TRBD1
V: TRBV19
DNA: TGTGCCAGTAGTGAGACTTTACAGGGGGCGAAAGGCTACACCTTC
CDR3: CASSETLQGAKGYTF

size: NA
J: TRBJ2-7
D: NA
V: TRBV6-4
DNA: TGTGCCAGCAGCCGACCGGGACAAAGATCCGGGATGTCCTATGAGCAGTACTTC
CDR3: CASSRPGQRSGMSYEQYF

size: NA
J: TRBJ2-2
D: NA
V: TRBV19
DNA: TGTGCCAGTAGTTCTCACAGGGCTCGGGACACCGGGGAGCTGTTTTTT
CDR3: CASSSHRARDTGELFF